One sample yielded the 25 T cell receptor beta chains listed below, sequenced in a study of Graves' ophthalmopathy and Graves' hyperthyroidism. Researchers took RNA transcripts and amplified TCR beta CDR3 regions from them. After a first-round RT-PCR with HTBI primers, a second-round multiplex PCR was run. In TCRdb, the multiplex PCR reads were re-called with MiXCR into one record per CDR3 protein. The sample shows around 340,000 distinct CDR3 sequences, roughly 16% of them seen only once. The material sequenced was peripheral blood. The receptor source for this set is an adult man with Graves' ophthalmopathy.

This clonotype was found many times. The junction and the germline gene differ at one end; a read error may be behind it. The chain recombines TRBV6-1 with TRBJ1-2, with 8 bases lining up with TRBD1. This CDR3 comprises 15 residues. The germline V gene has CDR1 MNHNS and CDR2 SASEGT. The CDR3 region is CASSEQGRGQGGHTF. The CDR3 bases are TGTGCCAGCAGTGAACAGGGCAGGGGGCAGGGTGGCCACACCTTC.

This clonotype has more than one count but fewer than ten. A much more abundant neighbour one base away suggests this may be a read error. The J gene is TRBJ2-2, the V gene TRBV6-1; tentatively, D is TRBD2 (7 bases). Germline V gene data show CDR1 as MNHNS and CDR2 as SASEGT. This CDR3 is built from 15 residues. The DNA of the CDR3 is TGTGCCAGCATATCTGGGGGGGCTAACACCGGGGGGCTGTTTTTT. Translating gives CASISGGANTGGLFF.

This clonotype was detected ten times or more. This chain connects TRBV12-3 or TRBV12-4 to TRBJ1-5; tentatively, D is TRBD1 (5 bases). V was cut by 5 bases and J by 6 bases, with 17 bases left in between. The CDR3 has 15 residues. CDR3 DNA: TGTGCCAGCAGTCCACCCGATGGGGCGGGTCAGCCCCAGCATTTT. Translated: CASSPPDGAGQPQHF.

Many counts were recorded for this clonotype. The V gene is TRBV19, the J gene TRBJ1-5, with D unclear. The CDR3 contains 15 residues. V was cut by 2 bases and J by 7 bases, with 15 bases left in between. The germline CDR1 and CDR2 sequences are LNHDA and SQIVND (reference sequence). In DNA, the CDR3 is TGTGCCAGTAGTATACGAACAGAGAGACACCAGCCCCAGCATTTT. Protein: CASSIRTERHQPQHF.

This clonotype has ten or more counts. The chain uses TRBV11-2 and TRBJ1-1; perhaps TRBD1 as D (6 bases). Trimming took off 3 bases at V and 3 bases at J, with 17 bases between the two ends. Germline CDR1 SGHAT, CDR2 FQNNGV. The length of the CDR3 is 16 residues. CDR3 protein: CASSLETGGRYTEAFF. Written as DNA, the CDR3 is TGTGCCAGCAGCTTGGAGACAGGAGGGAGGTACACTGAAGCTTTCTTT.

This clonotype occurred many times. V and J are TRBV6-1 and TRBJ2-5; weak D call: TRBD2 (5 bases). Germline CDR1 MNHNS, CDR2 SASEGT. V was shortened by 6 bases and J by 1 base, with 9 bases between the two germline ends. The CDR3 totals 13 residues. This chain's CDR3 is CASRRVPQETQYF. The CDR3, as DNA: TGTGCCAGCAGGAGGGTCCCCCAAGAGACCCAGTACTTC.

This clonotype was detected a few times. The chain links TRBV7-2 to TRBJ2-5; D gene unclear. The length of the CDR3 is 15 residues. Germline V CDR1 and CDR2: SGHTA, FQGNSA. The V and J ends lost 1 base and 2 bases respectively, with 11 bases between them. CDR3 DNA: TGTGCCAGCAGCTTAGTCGCCAAGAAACAAGAGACCCAGTACTTC. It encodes CASSLVAKKQETQYF.

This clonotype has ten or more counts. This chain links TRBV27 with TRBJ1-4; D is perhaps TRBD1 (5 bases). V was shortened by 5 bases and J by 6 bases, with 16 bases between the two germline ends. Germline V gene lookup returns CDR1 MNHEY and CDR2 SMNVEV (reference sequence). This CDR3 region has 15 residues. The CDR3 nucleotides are TGTGCCAGCAGTCCCGGTCAGGGCGGGGATGAAAAACTGTTTTTT. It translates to CASSPGQGGDEKLFF.

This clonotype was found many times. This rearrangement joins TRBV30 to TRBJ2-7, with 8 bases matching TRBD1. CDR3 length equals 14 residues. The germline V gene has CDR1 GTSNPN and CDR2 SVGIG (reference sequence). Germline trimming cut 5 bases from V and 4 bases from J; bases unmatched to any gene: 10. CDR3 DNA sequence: TGTGCCTGGGCTAAACAGGGGGTCGGGTACGAGCAGTACTTC. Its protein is CAWAKQGVGYEQYF.

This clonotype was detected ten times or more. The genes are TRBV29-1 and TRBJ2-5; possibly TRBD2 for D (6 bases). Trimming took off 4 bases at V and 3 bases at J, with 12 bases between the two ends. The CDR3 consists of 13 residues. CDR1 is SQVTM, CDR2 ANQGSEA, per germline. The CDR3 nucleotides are TGCAGCGTTGCGCGGGGCAGTGAAGAGACCCAGTACTTC. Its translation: CSVARGSEETQYF. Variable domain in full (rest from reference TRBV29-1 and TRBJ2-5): SAVISQKPSRDICQRGTSLTIQCQVDSQVTMMFWYRQQPGQSLTLIATANQGSEATYESGFVIDKFPISRPNLTFSTLTVSNMSPEDSSIYLCSVARGSEETQYFGPGTRLLVL.

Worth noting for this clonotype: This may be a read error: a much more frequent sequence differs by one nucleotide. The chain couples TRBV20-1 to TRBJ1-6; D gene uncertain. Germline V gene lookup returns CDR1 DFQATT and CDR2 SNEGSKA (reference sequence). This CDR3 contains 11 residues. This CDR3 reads CIARAGSPLHF. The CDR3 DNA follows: TGCATCGCTAGAGCAGGTTCACCCCTCCACTTT.

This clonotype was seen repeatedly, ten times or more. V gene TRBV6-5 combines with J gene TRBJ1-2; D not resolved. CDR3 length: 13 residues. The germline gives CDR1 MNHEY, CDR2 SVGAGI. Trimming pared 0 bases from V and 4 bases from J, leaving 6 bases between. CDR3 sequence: CASSYSGGYGYTF. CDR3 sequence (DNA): TGTGCCAGCAGTTACTCCGGAGGCTATGGCTACACCTTC.

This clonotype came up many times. CDR3 region: CASSLDLNTGELFF. Here the CDR3 DNA reads TGTGCCAGCAGTCTGGACCTAAACACCGGGGAGCTGTTTTTT. The chain has TRBV6-1 and TRBJ2-2; D unclear. V lost 5 bases and J 2 bases, leaving 9 bases between the germline ends. CDR1 is MNHNS and CDR2 is SASEGT in the germline V gene. The CDR3 is 14 residues long.

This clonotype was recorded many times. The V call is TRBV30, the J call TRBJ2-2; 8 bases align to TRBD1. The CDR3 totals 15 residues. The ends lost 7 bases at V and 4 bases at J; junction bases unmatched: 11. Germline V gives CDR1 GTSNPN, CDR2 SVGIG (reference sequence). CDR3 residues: CAFKTGDRITGELFF. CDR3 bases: TGTGCCTTCAAGACAGGGGATCGGATCACCGGGGAGCTGTTTTTT.

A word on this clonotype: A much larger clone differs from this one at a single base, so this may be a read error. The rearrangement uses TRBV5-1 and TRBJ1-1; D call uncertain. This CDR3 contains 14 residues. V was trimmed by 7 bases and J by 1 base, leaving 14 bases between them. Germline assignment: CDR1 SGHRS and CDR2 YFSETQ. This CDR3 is CASGSPRGNTEAFF. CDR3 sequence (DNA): TGCGCCAGCGGCTCACCTCGGGGGAACACTGAAGCTTTCTTT.

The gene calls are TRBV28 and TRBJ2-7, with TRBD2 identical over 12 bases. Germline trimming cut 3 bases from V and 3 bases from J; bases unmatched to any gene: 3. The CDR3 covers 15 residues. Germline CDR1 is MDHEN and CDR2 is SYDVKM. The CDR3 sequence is CASSLTSGRVYEQYF. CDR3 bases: TGTGCCAGCAGTTTGACTAGCGGGAGAGTCTACGAGCAGTACTTC.

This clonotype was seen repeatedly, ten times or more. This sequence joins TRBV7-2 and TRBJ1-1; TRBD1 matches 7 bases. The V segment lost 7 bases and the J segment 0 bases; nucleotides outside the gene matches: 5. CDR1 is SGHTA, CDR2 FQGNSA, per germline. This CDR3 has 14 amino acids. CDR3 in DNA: TGTGCCAGCAACCGACAGGGCTTGAACACTGAAGCTTTCTTT. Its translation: CASNRQGLNTEAFF.

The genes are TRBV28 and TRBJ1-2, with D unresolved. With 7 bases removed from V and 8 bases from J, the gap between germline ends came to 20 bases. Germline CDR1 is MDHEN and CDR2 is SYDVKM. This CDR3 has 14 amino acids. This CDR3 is CASNYLLGSEGYTF. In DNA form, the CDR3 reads TGTGCCAGCAACTACCTGTTAGGGTCGGAGGGCTACACCTTC.

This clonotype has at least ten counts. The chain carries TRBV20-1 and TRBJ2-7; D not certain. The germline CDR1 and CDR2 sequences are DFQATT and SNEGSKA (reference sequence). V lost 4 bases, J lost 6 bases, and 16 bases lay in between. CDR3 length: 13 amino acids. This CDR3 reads CSAKLNLVPEQYF. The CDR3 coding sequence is TGCAGTGCTAAATTGAACTTGGTACCCGAGCAGTACTTC.

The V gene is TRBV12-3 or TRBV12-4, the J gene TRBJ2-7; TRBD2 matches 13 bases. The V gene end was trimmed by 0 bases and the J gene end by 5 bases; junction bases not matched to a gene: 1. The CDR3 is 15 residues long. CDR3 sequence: CASSLAGLAGDEQYF. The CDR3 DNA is TGTGCCAGCAGTTTAGCCGGACTAGCGGGAGACGAGCAGTACTTC.

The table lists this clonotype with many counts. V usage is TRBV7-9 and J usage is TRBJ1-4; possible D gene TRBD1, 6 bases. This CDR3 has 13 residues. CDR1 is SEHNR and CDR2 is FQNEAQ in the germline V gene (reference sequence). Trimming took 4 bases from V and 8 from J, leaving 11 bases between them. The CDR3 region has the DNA TGTGCCAGCAGCTACGCCGGGACAGAAAAACTGTTTTTT. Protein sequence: CASSYAGTEKLFF.

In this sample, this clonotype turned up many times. Here the CDR3 DNA reads TGTGCCAGCAGTGAAGCGCAGGGTAGAAGCGGGGAGCTGTTTTTT. The encoded protein is CASSEAQGRSGELFF. V is TRBV6-1 and J is TRBJ2-2; maybe TRBD1 (5 bases). There are 15 residues in the CDR3. The germline V and J ends were trimmed by 0 bases and 7 bases, with 12 bases remaining between them. Germline V gene lookup returns CDR1 MNHNS and CDR2 SASEGT.

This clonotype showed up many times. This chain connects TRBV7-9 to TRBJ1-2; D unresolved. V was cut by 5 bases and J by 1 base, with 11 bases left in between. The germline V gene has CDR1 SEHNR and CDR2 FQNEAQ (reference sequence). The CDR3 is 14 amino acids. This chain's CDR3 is CASSRQPVNYGYTF. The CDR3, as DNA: TGTGCCAGCAGCCGGCAGCCGGTTAACTATGGCTACACCTTC.

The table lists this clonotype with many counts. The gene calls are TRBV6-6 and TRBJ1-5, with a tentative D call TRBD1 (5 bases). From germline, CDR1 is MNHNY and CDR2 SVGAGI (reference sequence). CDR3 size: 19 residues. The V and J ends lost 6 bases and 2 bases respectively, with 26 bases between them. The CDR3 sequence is CASSLTLLPGPRGNQPQHF. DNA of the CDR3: TGTGCCAGCAGCCTTACTCTACTTCCGGGACCAAGGGGCAATCAGCCCCAGCATTTT.

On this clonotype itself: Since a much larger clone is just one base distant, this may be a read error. Written as DNA, the CDR3 is TGTGCCAGCGGCCAAGACGCGTCCTATGGCTACACCTTC. Amino acid sequence: CASGQDASYGYTF. The genes are TRBV14 and TRBJ1-2; D is uncertain. The CDR3 consists of 13 residues. The germline V gene has CDR1 SGHDN and CDR2 FVKESK.